The clone carrying this T cell receptor (beta chain) was recorded a few times. The data derive from a study of identical twins. Germline CDR1 KGHDR, CDR2 SFDVKD. V lost 3 bases, J lost 7 bases, and 4 bases stayed unmatched. This CDR3 spans 14 amino acids. TCRdb recomputed calls from the 5' RACE reads with MiXCR, one row per CDR3 protein. This table holds hundreds of thousands of distinct CDR3 sequences, 6.1% found once. This TCR was recovered from a young man in good health. The genes are TRBV24-1 and TRBJ2-2; 7 nucleotides agree with TRBD1. The sample consisted of naive T cells sorted from blood. CDR3 in DNA: TGTGCCACCAGTGATCAAACAGGGGTCGGGGAGCTGTTTTTT. The encoded protein is CATSDQTGVGELFF.